Listed below are T cell receptor beta chains from one sample, sequenced in a study of cytomegalovirus exposure and HLA in healthy donors. TCRdb's copy holds only in-frame clones and misses some; the assay was immunoSEQ multiplex PCR. The table records 240,000 or so clones, approximately 84% of them present only once. The specimen was PBMCs. The receptors originated from a young woman in good health and CMV-seropositive. Each CDR3 is given with its conserved first and last residue. The D gene is left open where the match is weak. Not all rows give a size; the values are once, few, many and, for expanded clones, a class.

abundance	v_gene	j_gene	d_gene	CDR3aa	CDR3nt
.	TRBV4-1	TRBJ1-2	TRBD1	CASSQDRTGAYGYTF	TGCGCCAGCAGCCAAGATCGCACAGGGGCGTATGGCTACACCTTC
.	TRBV29-1	TRBJ1-2	TRBD1	CSVSWGWDSKTGF	TGCAGCGTTTCGTGGGGTTGGGACAGTAAGACGGGATTC
once	TRBV30	TRBJ1-1	.	CAWSPYMSGTEAFF	TGTGCCTGGAGTCCCTATATGTCGGGCACTGAAGCTTTCTTT
.	TRBV11-2	TRBJ2-1	TRBD1	CASSLDRDRIYNEQFF	TGTGCCAGCAGCTTAGACCGGGACAGGATCTACAATGAGCAGTTCTTC
.	TRBV19	TRBJ1-2	TRBD1	CASRTGTGAGYTF	TGTGCCAGTAGGACCGGGACAGGAGCCGGCTACACCTTC
once	TRBV25-1	TRBJ2-4	TRBD2	CASSGGLAGGRAKNIQYF	TGTGCCAGCAGTGGGGGACTAGCGGGAGGGAGAGCCAAAAACATTCAGTACTTC
few	TRBV13	TRBJ2-4	.	CASSLKDRGNIQYF	TGTGCCAGCAGCTTAAAGGATAGGGGGAACATTCAGTACTTC
.	TRBV9	TRBJ2-3	.	CASSVWSSGTDTQYF	TGTGCCAGCAGCGTATGGTCTAGCGGCACAGATACGCAGTATTTT
.	TRBV2	TRBJ2-7	.	CAGMDSRRPYEQYF	TGTGCCGGTATGGACAGCAGGAGACCCTACGAGCAGTACTTC
.	TRBV7-2	TRBJ2-5	TRBD2	CASSLVVGGPETQYF	TGTGCCAGCAGCTTAGTGGTGGGAGGGCCAGAGACCCAGTACTTC
.	TRBV19	TRBJ1-5	.	CASSIGGGDQPQHF	TGTGCCAGTAGTATCGGTGGGGGCGATCAGCCCCAGCATTTT
.	TRBV18	TRBJ1-5	.	CASSPYPPGGNQPQHF	TGTGCCAGCTCACCATATCCCCCAGGGGGCAATCAGCCCCAGCATTTT
.	TRBV6-5	TRBJ2-1	TRBD2	CASSFPLAGDNEQFF	TGTGCCAGCAGTTTTCCACTAGCGGGGGACAATGAGCAGTTCTTC
once	TRBV5-1	TRBJ2-7	TRBD2	CASMRPLAGGPAEQYF	TGCGCCAGCATGCGCCCACTAGCGGGAGGGCCGGCGGAGCAGTACTTC
.	TRBV5-1	TRBJ2-7	TRBD1	CASKPGQITYEQYF	TGCGCCAGCAAGCCGGGACAGATAACCTACGAGCAGTACTTC
.	TRBV10-1	TRBJ2-1	TRBD2	CASSDPSGSTDEQFF	TGCGCCAGCAGTGACCCGAGCGGGAGTACCGATGAGCAGTTCTTC
few	TRBV5-5	TRBJ1-1	.	CASSFEGGGSTEAFF	TGTGCCAGCAGCTTCGAGGGCGGGGGGTCTACTGAAGCTTTCTTT
.	TRBV7-2	TRBJ2-7	.	CASSTRTGYEQYF	TGTGCCAGCAGCACCCGAACAGGGTACGAGCAGTACTTC
.	TRBV6-5	TRBJ1-1	.	CASSPGSLNTEAFF	TGTGCCAGCAGCCCCGGGAGTTTGAACACTGAAGCTTTCTTT
once	TRBV6-1	TRBJ2-7	.	CASSGTIYEQYF	TGTGCCAGCAGTGGGACTATCTACGAGCAGTACTTC
once	TRBV6-5	TRBJ2-7	.	CASSEDFGYEQYF	TGTGCCAGCAGTGAGGATTTTGGGTACGAGCAGTACTTC
once	TRBV9	TRBJ2-3	.	CASDSGRSTDTQYF	TGTGCCAGCGACTCGGGTAGGAGCACAGATACGCAGTATTTT
.	TRBV7-8	TRBJ2-3	TRBD2	CASRIGLAGDVTDTQYF	TGTGCCAGCAGAATAGGACTAGCGGGAGACGTGACAGATACGCAGTATTTT
.	TRBV30	TRBJ2-7	TRBD2	CAWSVRAAGDYEQYF	TGTGCCTGGAGTGTACGAGCAGCGGGAGACTACGAGCAGTACTTC
.	TRBV27	TRBJ2-7	TRBD2	CASGLAAYEQYF	TGTGCCAGTGGACTAGCGGCCTACGAGCAGTACTTC
.	TRBV18	TRBJ1-1	TRBD1	CASSPRQGDGTEAFF	TGTGCCAGCTCACCACGTCAGGGGGACGGCACTGAAGCTTTCTTT
.	TRBV5-1	TRBJ2-5	.	CASSPSGWETQYF	TGCGCCAGCAGCCCGTCCGGGTGGGAGACCCAGTACTTC
.	TRBV5-1	TRBJ2-7	TRBD2	CASSLDIAGGFYEQYF	TGCGCCAGCAGCTTGGATATAGCGGGAGGTTTCTACGAGCAGTACTTC
.	TRBV6-1	TRBJ2-7	TRBD2	CASLPLAGGRYEQYF	TGTGCCAGCTTGCCACTAGCGGGAGGGCGTTACGAGCAGTACTTC
.	TRBV9	TRBJ2-7	.	CASSVFDRPYEQYF	TGTGCCAGCAGCGTATTTGACAGGCCCTACGAGCAGTACTTC
.	TRBV5-4	TRBJ1-2	.	CASSSDPDSNYGYTF	TGTGCCAGCAGCTCCGATCCTGACAGTAACTATGGCTACACCTTC
.	TRBV7-2	TRBJ2-3	TRBD2	CASSLEGPGGDTQYF	TGTGCCAGCAGCTTAGAGGGACCGGGGGGGGATACGCAGTATTTT
.	TRBV5-1	TRBJ2-1	TRBD2	CASSSIAGSYNEQFF	TGCGCCAGCAGCTCGATAGCGGGCTCCTACAATGAGCAGTTCTTC
.	TRBV7-2	TRBJ2-2	.	CASYRQAANTGELFF	TGTGCCAGCTACAGACAGGCCGCGAACACCGGGGAGCTGTTTTTT
.	TRBV28	TRBJ1-3	.	CASSRRLSSGNTIYF	TGTGCCAGCAGCAGAAGATTAAGCTCTGGAAACACCATATATTTT
.	TRBV19	TRBJ1-4	.	CASQNEKLFF	TGTGCCAGCCAAAATGAAAAACTGTTTTTT
.	TRBV2	TRBJ2-3	TRBD2	CASSATTREGRDF	TGTGCCAGCAGTGCGACTACGCGGGAGGGCCGGGATTTT
.	TRBV15	TRBJ2-3	.	CATSRESGGPDTQYF	TGTGCCACCAGCAGAGAGTCCGGGGGACCAGATACGCAGTATTTT
.	TRBV6-5	TRBJ2-7	.	CASSRPYSYEQYF	TGTGCCAGCAGTCGACCATACAGCTACGAGCAGTACTTC
.	TRBV11-3	TRBJ2-2	TRBD1	CASSLDLWTGGTGELFF	TGTGCCAGCAGCTTAGATCTGTGGACAGGGGGAACCGGGGAGCTGTTTTTT
.	TRBV5-4	TRBJ2-7	TRBD1	CASSWEYGQAGGSHEQYF	TGTGCCAGCAGCTGGGAATACGGACAGGCAGGTGGGTCCCACGAGCAGTACTTC
.	TRBV7-8	TRBJ1-1	.	CASSLGQAYSMNTEAFF	TGTGCCAGCAGCTTAGGACAGGCATATTCGATGAACACTGAAGCTTTCTTT
.	TRBV9	TRBJ2-1	TRBD2	CASSTRENSYNEQFF	TGTGCCAGCAGCACGCGGGAGAACTCCTACAATGAGCAGTTCTTC
.	TRBV5-1	TRBJ2-7	TRBD1	CASSLMGQDTTYEQYF	TGCGCCAGCAGCTTGATGGGACAGGACACGACCTACGAGCAGTACTTC
.	TRBV7-2	TRBJ1-5	.	CASSLRRAGSNQPQHF	TGTGCCAGCAGCTTGAGGCGGGCGGGAAGCAATCAGCCCCAGCATTTT
once	TRBV12-5	TRBJ2-5	TRBD2	CASGPSGWGETQYF	TGTGCTAGTGGTCCTAGCGGGTGGGGGGAGACCCAGTACTTC
.	TRBV28	TRBJ2-7	.	CASNSGGSGAVYEQYF	TGTGCCAGCAACTCCGGTGGTAGCGGTGCTGTCTACGAGCAGTACTTC
.	TRBV19	TRBJ2-7	TRBD1	CASSPGTATYEQYF	TGTGCCAGTAGTCCCGGGACAGCAACCTACGAGCAGTACTTC
.	TRBV4-1	TRBJ2-2	TRBD2	CASSRVLASGELFF	TGCGCCAGCAGCCGGGTACTAGCGTCCGGGGAGCTGTTTTTT
.	TRBV9	TRBJ2-1	TRBD2	CASQVGTSGTYNEQFF	TGTGCCAGTCAAGTAGGGACTAGCGGTACCTACAATGAGCAGTTCTTC
.	TRBV19	TRBJ1-1	TRBD1	CASSPLQGKATEAFF	TGTGCCAGTAGTCCATTACAGGGGAAGGCCACTGAAGCTTTCTTT
.	TRBV5-1	TRBJ2-1	.	CASSHPSLSSYNEQFF	TGCGCCAGCAGCCATCCCTCCCTGAGCTCCTACAATGAGCAGTTCTTC
.	TRBV15	TRBJ2-1	TRBD2	CATSSQREENEQFF	TGTGCCACCAGTAGCCAGCGGGAGGAGAATGAGCAGTTCTTC
.	TRBV5-1	TRBJ1-5	TRBD1	CASSAGQGNQPQHF	TGCGCCAGCAGCGCGGGACAGGGTAACCAGCCCCAGCATTTT
.	TRBV27	TRBJ1-2	TRBD1	CASSLGTGSGGYTF	TGTGCCAGCAGCCTCGGGACAGGGTCAGGTGGCTACACCTTC
.	TRBV4-2	TRBJ2-7	TRBD2	CASSQDLAGGYEQYF	TGTGCCAGCAGCCAAGATCTAGCGGGAGGGTACGAGCAGTACTTC
.	TRBV4-1	TRBJ2-7	TRBD2	CASSQGRPGLLGYEQYF	TGCGCCAGCAGCCAAGGGAGGCCGGGACTACTAGGGTACGAGCAGTACTTC
.	TRBV2	TRBJ2-7	TRBD1	CASSEVLPRDRTGEQYF	TGTGCCAGCAGTGAAGTCCTTCCCCGGGACAGAACTGGCGAGCAGTACTTC
.	TRBV5-1	TRBJ2-2	TRBD2	CASNSGLAGNTGELFF	TGCGCCAGCAATAGTGGGCTAGCGGGAAACACCGGGGAGCTGTTTTTT